This T cell receptor beta chain derives from a study of CD8 T cells in ankylosing spondylitis. This CDR3 is 15 amino acids long. Germline assignment: CDR1 MNHEY and CDR2 SVGEGT. The V segment lost 10 bases and the J segment 3 bases; nucleotides outside the gene matches: 10. TCRdb processed the 5' RACE reads anew with MiXCR; each CDR3 protein has one entry. Here the sample spans some 240,000 distinct CDR3 sequences, 15% to 20% being singletons. This sequence was found in a male donor with ankylosing spondylitis or in good health (not recorded which). Sequenced input: blood, either unsorted or a sorted T cell fraction (not recorded which). The chain links TRBV6-2 or TRBV6-3 to TRBJ1-5; 9 bases are a match to TRBD1. This CDR3 reads CATTPGTGNNQPQHF. CDR3 sequence (DNA): TGTGCCACCACGCCGGGGACAGGGAACAATCAGCCCCAGCATTTT.